This entry features one T cell receptor beta chain sequence. The entry originates in a study of T cell changes during pregnancy in multiple sclerosis. Profiled with immunoSEQ multiplex PCR; TCRdb holds only in-frame clones, not every one. Here the sample spans about 35,000 clones, approximately 90% being singletons. This CDR3 region has 14 residues. From germline, CDR1 is SGHRS and CDR2 YFSETQ. Trimming shortened V by 4 bases and J by 6 bases, and 14 bases separated the two germline ends. The sample in question was CD4+ T cells from peripheral blood mononuclear cells, obtained in the second trimester of pregnancy. The chain joins TRBV5-1 to TRBJ2-1; D gene ambiguous. The receptor was isolated from a female donor with multiple sclerosis, enrolled in a pregnancy study. CDR3 amino acids: CASSPGHESNEQFF. The CDR3 coding sequence is TGCGCCAGCAGCCCCGGTCACGAGAGCAATGAGCAGTTCTTC.